The entry below gives a single T cell receptor beta chain sequence along with its context. This record belongs to a study of blood T cell repertoires in COVID-19. About the study: COVID-19 samples from acute and convalescent phases originated in the United States, Italy and Spain.

CDR3 length: 13 amino acids. V was clipped by 6 bases and J by 0 bases, with 8 bases between them. Germline V gene lookup returns CDR1 ENHRY and CDR2 SYGVKD. TCRdb's table, derived via immunoSEQ multiplex PCR, lists solely in-frame clones and lacks some. Found here are some 250,000 clones, around 85% of them singletons; the top ten hold over 1.5%. V is TRBV10-3 and J is TRBJ1-1; perhaps TRBD1 as D (5 bases). Sequencing was performed on PBMCs or T cells enriched from blood (not recorded which). The sequence derives from a woman between 45 and 65 years old who had recovered from COVID-19. CDR3 DNA sequence: TGTGCCATCAGGGAGGGGCTGAACACTGAAGCTTTCTTT. Residues: CAIREGLNTEAFF.